The 3 T cell receptor beta chains reported below all come from one sample, sequenced in a study of blood T cell repertoires in COVID-19. Clones were sequenced by immunoSEQ multiplex PCR, and TCRdb holds only the in-frame ones, with some missing. Among 100,000 to 150,000 clones, 85% to 90% were seen once, and the ten largest hold about 7.3%. The specimen sequenced was peripheral blood. These receptors were obtained from a man between 50 and 59 years old with acute or convalescent COVID-19.

V and J are TRBV5-6 and TRBJ1-2, with 7 bases identical to TRBD1. Germline values: CDR1 SGHDT, CDR2 YYEEEE. The CDR3 is made up of 16 amino acids. V gave up 0 bases and J gave up 4 bases; unmatched junction bases: 9. The CDR3 nucleotides read TGTGCCAGCAGCTTGGGACCGGACAGGAGAAGCTATGGCTACACCTTC. It encodes CASSLGPDRRSYGYTF.

The chain combines TRBV10-3 with TRBJ1-1; no clear D gene. CDR3 length: 8 residues. Trimming shortened V by 10 bases and J by 7 bases, and 4 bases separated the two germline ends. Germline V gives CDR1 ENHRY, CDR2 SYGVKD. The chain's CDR3 is CANFEAFF. Here the CDR3 DNA reads TGTGCCAACTTTGAAGCTTTCTTT.

The gene calls are TRBV6-5 and TRBJ2-4, with a weak D call TRBD1 (5 bases). Germline loops: CDR1 MNHEY, CDR2 SVGAGI. V lost 4 bases, J lost 11 bases, and 12 bases lay in between. The CDR3 runs to 12 residues. CDR3: CASSSRAGFQYF. CDR3 nucleotides: TGTGCCAGCAGTTCCCGAGCAGGGTTTCAGTACTTC.